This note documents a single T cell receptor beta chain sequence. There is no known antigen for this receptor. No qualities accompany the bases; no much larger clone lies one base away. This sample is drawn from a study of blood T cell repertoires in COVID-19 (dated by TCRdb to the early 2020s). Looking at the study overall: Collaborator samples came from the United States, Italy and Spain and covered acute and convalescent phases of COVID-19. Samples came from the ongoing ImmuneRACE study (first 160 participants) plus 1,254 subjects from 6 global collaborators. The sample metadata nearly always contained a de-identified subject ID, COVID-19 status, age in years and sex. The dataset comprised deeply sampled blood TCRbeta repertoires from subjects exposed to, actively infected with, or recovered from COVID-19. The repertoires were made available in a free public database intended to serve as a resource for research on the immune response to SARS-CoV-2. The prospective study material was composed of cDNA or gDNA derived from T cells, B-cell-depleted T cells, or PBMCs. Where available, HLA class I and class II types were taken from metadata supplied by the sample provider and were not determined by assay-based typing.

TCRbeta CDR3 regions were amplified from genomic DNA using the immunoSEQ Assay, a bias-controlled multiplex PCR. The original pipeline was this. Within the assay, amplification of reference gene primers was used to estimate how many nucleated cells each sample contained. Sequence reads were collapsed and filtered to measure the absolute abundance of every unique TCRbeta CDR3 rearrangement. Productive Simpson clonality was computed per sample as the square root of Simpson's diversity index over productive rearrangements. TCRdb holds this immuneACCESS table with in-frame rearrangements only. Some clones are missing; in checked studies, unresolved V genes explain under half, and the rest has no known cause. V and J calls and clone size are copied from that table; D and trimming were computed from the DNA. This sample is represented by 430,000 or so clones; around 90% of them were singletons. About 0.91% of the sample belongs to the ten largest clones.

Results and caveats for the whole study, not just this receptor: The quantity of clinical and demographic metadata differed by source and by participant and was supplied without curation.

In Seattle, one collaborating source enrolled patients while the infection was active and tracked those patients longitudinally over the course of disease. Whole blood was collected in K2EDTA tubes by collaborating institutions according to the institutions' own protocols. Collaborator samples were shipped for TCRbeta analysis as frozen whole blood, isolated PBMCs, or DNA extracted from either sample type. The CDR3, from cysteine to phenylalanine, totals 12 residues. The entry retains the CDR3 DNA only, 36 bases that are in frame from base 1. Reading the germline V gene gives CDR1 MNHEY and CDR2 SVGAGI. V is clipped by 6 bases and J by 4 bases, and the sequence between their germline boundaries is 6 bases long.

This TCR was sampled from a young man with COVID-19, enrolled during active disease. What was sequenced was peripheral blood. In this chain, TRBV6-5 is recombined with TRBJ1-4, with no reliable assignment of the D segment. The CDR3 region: CASRTFNEKLFF. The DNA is TGTGCCAGCAGGACTTTTAATGAAAAACTGTTTTTT.